Listed below are T cell receptor beta chains from one sample, sequenced in a study of breast tumors, draining lymph nodes, adjacent tissues. From the multiplex PCR reads, TCRdb called clonotypes with MiXCR, one entry per CDR3 protein. This sample carries approximately 300,000 distinct CDR3 sequences, under 35% of them seen once, and the ten largest clones take approximately 1%. Sequenced input: axillary lymph node tissue. These receptors were obtained from a female donor with breast cancer. Some clones in this sample may be carry-over from other donors' samples. The CDR3 runs from the conserved cysteine through the conserved F or W. Fields, in order: D gene, J gene, clone size, V gene, CDR3 protein, CDR3 DNA. The D gene is left open where the match is weak. Size is omitted from some rows. Given values are once, few, many or a class for expanded clones.

d_gene: TRBD1; j_gene: TRBJ2-2; abundance: many; v_gene: TRBV19; CDR3aa: CASNPHRDRWNTGELFF; CDR3nt: TGTGCCAGTAACCCTCACCGGGACAGGTGGAACACCGGGGAGCTGTTTTTT
d_gene: TRBD1; j_gene: TRBJ1-2; abundance: many; v_gene: TRBV12-3/TRBV12-4; CDR3aa: CASSLGQGSYGYTF; CDR3nt: TGTGCCAGCAGTTTGGGACAGGGAAGCTATGGCTACACCTTC
d_gene: .; j_gene: TRBJ1-4; abundance: .; v_gene: TRBV20-1; CDR3aa: CSVTTEANEKLFF; CDR3nt: TGCAGCGTTACCACAGAAGCTAATGAAAAACTGTTTTTT
d_gene: .; j_gene: TRBJ2-1; abundance: .; v_gene: TRBV5-4; CDR3aa: CASSFSGSPYNEQFF; CDR3nt: TGTGCCAGCAGCTTTAGCGGTAGCCCCTACAATGAGCAGTTCTTC
d_gene: TRBD2; j_gene: TRBJ2-3; abundance: many; v_gene: TRBV20-1; CDR3aa: CSVPPGLAGGKGTQYF; CDR3nt: TGCAGTGTTCCCCCGGGACTAGCGGGGGGTAAGGGGACGCAGTATTTT
d_gene: TRBD1; j_gene: TRBJ1-4; abundance: many; v_gene: TRBV5-5; CDR3aa: CASGDREGEKLFF; CDR3nt: TGTGCCAGCGGAGACAGGGAGGGTGAAAAACTGTTTTTT
d_gene: TRBD1; j_gene: TRBJ1-6; abundance: medium-sized; v_gene: TRBV19; CDR3aa: CASRGTGGQSPLHF; CDR3nt: TGTGCCAGTAGAGGGACAGGGGGCCAGTCACCCCTCCACTTT
d_gene: .; j_gene: TRBJ1-1; abundance: .; v_gene: TRBV11-2; CDR3aa: CASSAHTIPWENTEAFF; CDR3nt: TGTGCCAGCAGCGCACATACAATCCCGTGGGAAAACACTGAAGCTTTCTTT
d_gene: TRBD1; j_gene: TRBJ1-3; abundance: many; v_gene: TRBV7-9; CDR3aa: CASSPTGYSSGNTIYF; CDR3nt: TGTGCCAGCAGCCCGACAGGGTACTCTTCTGGAAACACCATATATTTT
d_gene: .; j_gene: TRBJ1-5; abundance: .; v_gene: TRBV10-1; CDR3aa: CASSESSLGGVDEHF; CDR3nt: TGCGCCAGCAGTGAGTCGAGCCTGGGAGGAGTAGATGAGCATTTT
d_gene: .; j_gene: TRBJ2-1; abundance: many; v_gene: TRBV12-5; CDR3aa: CASGLGTDYNEQFF; CDR3nt: TGTGCTAGTGGTTTGGGGACAGATTACAATGAGCAGTTCTTC
d_gene: .; j_gene: TRBJ1-2; abundance: many; v_gene: TRBV28; CDR3aa: CASSFQGLNYGYTF; CDR3nt: TGTGCCAGCAGTTTCCAGGGTCTTAACTATGGCTACACCTTC
d_gene: .; j_gene: TRBJ1-5; abundance: many; v_gene: TRBV6-5; CDR3aa: CASSNRSEPQHF; CDR3nt: TGTGCCAGCAGCAATCGGTCCGAGCCCCAGCATTTT
d_gene: TRBD2; j_gene: TRBJ2-1; abundance: many; v_gene: TRBV5-1; CDR3aa: CASSLGRALAGFYNEQFF; CDR3nt: TGCGCCAGCAGCTTGGGTCGCGCACTAGCGGGGTTCTACAATGAGCAGTTCTTC
d_gene: .; j_gene: TRBJ2-6; abundance: medium-sized; v_gene: TRBV7-8; CDR3aa: CASSSGWANVLTF; CDR3nt: TGTGCCAGCAGCTCCGGCTGGGCCAACGTCCTGACTTTC
d_gene: .; j_gene: TRBJ2-7; abundance: many; v_gene: TRBV5-4; CDR3aa: CASSVQGGGRSYEQYF; CDR3nt: TGTGCCAGCAGCGTACAGGGAGGGGGCCGTTCCTACGAGCAGTACTTC
d_gene: TRBD2; j_gene: TRBJ2-1; abundance: many; v_gene: TRBV20-1; CDR3aa: CSALGLAAQIEQFF; CDR3nt: TGCAGTGCATTGGGACTAGCGGCTCAAATAGAGCAGTTCTTC
d_gene: TRBD2; j_gene: TRBJ2-1; abundance: few; v_gene: TRBV12-3/TRBV12-4; CDR3aa: CASSAGTRFSYNEQFF; CDR3nt: TGTGCCAGCAGCGCCGGGACTAGGTTCTCCTACAATGAGCAGTTCTTC
d_gene: .; j_gene: TRBJ1-5; abundance: .; v_gene: TRBV6-5; CDR3aa: CASSHARTSNQPQHF; CDR3nt: TGTGCCAGCAGTCACGCCAGGACGAGCAATCAGCCCCAGCATTTT
d_gene: TRBD2; j_gene: TRBJ2-1; abundance: .; v_gene: TRBV20-1; CDR3aa: CSASPLSGRATEQLF; CDR3nt: TGCAGTGCTAGTCCCCTTAGCGGGAGGGCCACTGAGCAGCTCTTC
d_gene: TRBD2; j_gene: TRBJ2-1; abundance: many; v_gene: TRBV15; CDR3aa: CATSRRTSSYNEQFF; CDR3nt: TGTGCCACCAGCAGAAGGACTAGCTCCTACAATGAGCAGTTCTTC
d_gene: .; j_gene: TRBJ1-2; abundance: .; v_gene: TRBV14; CDR3aa: CASSEQADYGYPF; CDR3nt: TGTGCCAGCAGTGAACAGGCGGACTATGGCTACCCCTTC
d_gene: .; j_gene: TRBJ2-5; abundance: many; v_gene: TRBV6-5; CDR3aa: CASRREETQYF; CDR3nt: TGTGCCAGCAGACGTGAAGAGACCCAGTACTTC
d_gene: .; j_gene: TRBJ2-1; abundance: .; v_gene: TRBV18; CDR3aa: CASSSDYRPGSEQFF; CDR3nt: TGTGCCAGCTCATCCGACTATCGCCCCGGCAGTGAGCAGTTCTTC
d_gene: TRBD2; j_gene: TRBJ2-3; abundance: many; v_gene: TRBV9; CDR3aa: CASSVGLGYTDTQYF; CDR3nt: TGTGCCAGCAGCGTTGGACTAGGCTACACAGATACGCAGTATTTT
d_gene: TRBD1; j_gene: TRBJ1-5; abundance: .; v_gene: TRBV10-3; CDR3aa: CAISEWTGVNQPQHF; CDR3nt: TGTGCCATCAGTGAATGGACAGGGGTCAATCAGCCCCAGCATTTT
d_gene: TRBD2; j_gene: TRBJ2-1; abundance: few; v_gene: TRBV20-1; CDR3aa: CSARATLAGSNEQFF; CDR3nt: TGCAGTGCTAGAGCTACCTTAGCGGGATCCAATGAGCAGTTCTTC
d_gene: .; j_gene: TRBJ2-5; abundance: many; v_gene: TRBV5-1; CDR3aa: CASSLAANQETQYF; CDR3nt: TGCGCCAGCAGCTTGGCAGCGAACCAAGAGACCCAGTACTTC
d_gene: TRBD2; j_gene: TRBJ2-3; abundance: .; v_gene: TRBV20-1; CDR3aa: CSARDPAGEAFDTQYF; CDR3nt: TGCAGTGCTAGAGATCCAGCGGGAGAGGCATTCGATACGCAGTATTTT
d_gene: TRBD2; j_gene: TRBJ2-7; abundance: .; v_gene: TRBV6-5; CDR3aa: CASSPPGGGMAYEQYF; CDR3nt: TGTGCCAGCAGTCCCCCGGGGGGAGGAATGGCCTACGAGCAGTACTTC
d_gene: .; j_gene: TRBJ1-5; abundance: many; v_gene: TRBV9; CDR3aa: CASSVGAENQPQHF; CDR3nt: TGTGCCAGCAGCGTAGGGGCCGAAAATCAGCCCCAGCATTTT
d_gene: .; j_gene: TRBJ1-3; abundance: many; v_gene: TRBV11-3; CDR3aa: CASSLVGSGNTIYF; CDR3nt: TGTGCCAGCAGCTTAGTGGGTTCTGGAAACACCATATATTTT
d_gene: .; j_gene: TRBJ1-4; abundance: many; v_gene: TRBV12-3/TRBV12-4; CDR3aa: CASSFGEKLFF; CDR3nt: TGTGCCAGCAGTTTCGGTGAAAAACTGTTTTTT
d_gene: TRBD2; j_gene: TRBJ2-3; abundance: many; v_gene: TRBV7-9; CDR3aa: CASSRGAGATDTQYF; CDR3nt: TGTGCCAGCAGCAGAGGAGCGGGAGCAACAGATACGCAGTATTTT
d_gene: .; j_gene: TRBJ1-2; abundance: many; v_gene: TRBV14; CDR3aa: CASSQDMETYGYTF; CDR3nt: TGTGCCAGCAGCCAAGATATGGAGACCTATGGCTACACCTTC
d_gene: .; j_gene: TRBJ2-1; abundance: many; v_gene: TRBV11-2; CDR3aa: CASSLGPLGVFYNEQFF; CDR3nt: TGTGCCAGCAGCTTAGGGCCCTTGGGGGTGTTCTACAATGAGCAGTTCTTC